This TCR beta chain was documented in a study of cytomegalovirus exposure and HLA in healthy donors (dated by TCRdb to the late 2010s). Regarding the research as a whole: An earlier analysis of about 560 of the donors reported 250 to 300 Gb of sequence data and about 120 million unique TCR beta sequences obtained from about 179 million T cells. About 300 gigabases of sequencing data and 80 million or so unique TCR sequences were included in an early release covering 550 to 800 HLA-typed donors. Of the 398 genotyped donors, about 80% fell in the genetic ancestry cluster associated with self-reported Caucasian donors. The study aimed to test whether signatures of past pathogen exposure could be identified by cataloging public T cell receptors. The study profiled the T cell repertoires of approximately 700 subjects by immunosequencing and related them to cytomegalovirus serostatus. Along with the approximately 700-subject first cohort, a separate validation cohort of over a hundred different subjects was used. To predict cytomegalovirus infection status, the study combined high-throughput TCR immunosequencing, statistical association of individual TCRs with disease status, and machine learning. A later analysis re-examined previously published TCR beta repertoires from roughly 720 donors and added high-resolution HLA genotyping to investigate patterns of TCR occurrence. The later analysis used no new phenotypic data to find candidate immune exposures, relying instead on TCR beta sequences and their occurrence across donors. An earlier analysis of a few hundred of the donors applied high-throughput TCR beta sequencing to assess whether each TCR beta V gene segment acted as functional or pseudogenic. Donor age, sex, ethnicity and CMV serostatus were compiled together with the repertoire data. A later genetic analysis used genome-wide SNP genotypes for about 65% of the roughly 670 donors, treating that subset as a discovery cohort. Every repertoire in the discovery cohort had been generated on one and the same sequencing platform. HLA typing included class I and class II loci at four-digit resolution. The number of donors typed differed by locus, with about 629-630 for A, B, C, DRB1 and DQB1, roughly 520 for DQA1, under 610 for DPA1, and some 450 for DPB1. Roughly 5 DR-DQ haplotypes were handled as single units for association and clustering, since linkage in the cohort was strong. Among 398 genotyped donors of the cohort, an average of about 240,000 unique TCR beta nucleotide sequences were sequenced per donor, roughly 20% of them non-productive. What the work shows at the level of the full study, not this receptor alone: For the cohort, immune exposure information was limited to CMV serostatus. A later analysis found that TCR association rates varied across HLA loci, with DRB1 alleles showing the most associated TCRs and HLA-C alleles the fewest. A further reported finding was that TCR beta sequences accurately predicted the HLA-A and HLA-B alleles for most subjects in the first cohort. Most TCR sequences were seen in very few donors, while some public TCRs were found in many individuals. A cluster of highly shared sequence variants was judged likely to represent a technical artifact of the sequencing pipeline. In vitro tests confirmed that a few of the cytomegalovirus-associated TCR beta chains recognize cytomegalovirus antigens. In the study, some 180 TCR beta chains were listed as associated with cytomegalovirus. Because the 87-base-pair reads could not distinguish some IMGT-functional V segments, including TRBV6-2 and TRBV6-3, those segments were excluded. A later analysis associated about 16,000 TCR beta sequences with specific HLA alleles at a false discovery rate of 0.05. A later genetic analysis reported fewer N-insertions in productive TCRs among donors in an Asian-associated ancestry cluster than the roughly 720-donor mean. A later genetic analysis associated a missense DCLRE1C variant with V-gene and J-gene trimming of TCR beta chains, and an independent cohort replicated the association. In this cohort, only TCR beta chains were sequenced, and detectable features were limited by the absence of alpha or paired-chain data. Linkage disequilibrium might explain the correlated functional status among segregating V segments, but an unknown experimental factor could not be ruled out. HLA typing was unavailable for some donors at each locus, so association tests used only the typed subset. Compared with equally common non-associated chains, HLA-associated TCR beta chains in a later analysis were more clonally expanded and had lower generation probabilities. A later analysis found that most CMV-associated TCR beta chains appeared HLA-restricted, with HLA associations seemingly driven largely by CMV exposure. Broadly in line with IMGT annotations, most TCR beta V segments showed up in productive rearrangements about 90% or about 30% of the time in an earlier analysis of several hundred of the donors. The presence/absence analyses assumed that sequencing depth was roughly uniform across donors, and that assumption may not be true. Because counts were too low, about 18 rarely observed V segments, including chromosome 9 orphons, were left out of the earlier analysis of 500 to 650 of the donors. The classifier was reported to diagnose cytomegalovirus status with high specificity and sensitivity in both the original cohort and the validation cohort. It was suggested by the authors that the approach could potentially be generalized to other disease states and immunological phenotypes. When HLA alleles, especially DR and DQ, strongly co-occurred, attributing TCR associations to individual alleles was difficult. A later analysis reported that several top co-occurrence clusters appeared linked to parvovirus B19, influenza, CMV and Epstein-Barr virus.

A word on this clone: The target of this receptor is not known. The sample holds no much larger clone one base away, and base qualities are not on file.

The V end loses 5 bases and the J end loses 8 bases, and a stretch of 19 bases separates them. There are 14 amino acids in the CDR3, from cysteine to phenylalanine inclusive. Only the CDR3 portion is preserved as DNA: 42 bases, with reading frame beginning at the first base. CDR1 SGHRS and CDR2 YFSETQ were looked up in the germline V gene. In total, roughly 710 healthy bone marrow donors made up the cohort. All cohort members were sampled while nominally healthy, although unrecorded immune exposures were likely present. The donor was CMV seropositive and was included in the group of almost 300 seropositive cohort members. Each donor provided a peripheral blood sample, and peripheral blood mononuclear cells were used for TCR beta sequencing. The Qiagen DNeasy Blood Extraction Kit was used to extract genomic DNA from the blood cell samples. Libraries were prepared through the immunoSEQ multiplex PCR assay. For the multiplex PCR, a mixture combining 60 forward primers for TCR Vbeta segments and 13 reverse primers for TCR Jbeta segments was used. The CDR3 region of rearranged TCR beta genes was amplified from genomic DNA with a multiplex PCR assay. The amplified TCR beta libraries were sequenced on the Illumina HiSeq System as 87-base-pair reads. The study's processing was this. A later analysis counted about 76 million unique TCR beta chains across the 500 to 850 repertoires, and about 10 million of these chains were shared by at least two donors. A nearest-neighbor algorithm error-corrected the raw reads and collapsed the reads into unique sequences, merging closely related sequences to remove PCR and sequencing errors. CDR3 sequences were aligned to IMGT reference sequences to assign V, D and J gene segments. Each retained sequence needed at least a six-nucleotide match to both a V gene segment and a J gene segment. A rearrangement was called productive if the CDR3 had no stop codons and remained in frame with V and J, and every other rearrangement was called non-productive. CDR3 was defined according to IMGT convention as the region running from the second conserved V-encoded cysteine to the conserved J-encoded phenylalanine. The earlier analysis of some 540 of the donors excluded any sequence lacking an unambiguous match to a single V gene segment. An earlier analysis of some 610 of the donors called V segments functional above 56.7% productive rearrangements and segregating when the between-donor standard deviation exceeded 5%. A statistical classification framework was built to diagnose cytomegalovirus status from the catalog of TCR beta chain sequences. A later analysis assigned V and J genes by comparing TCR nucleotide sequences with IMGT/GENE-DB human TR gene sequences. In a later analysis, CDR3 sequences and most-parsimonious VDJ recombination scenarios were assigned using the TCRdist pipeline. A later analysis defined each TCR beta chain by its CDR3 amino acid sequence plus V-gene family, and excluded reads lacking a unique V-gene family. As a way to deal with suspected cross-contamination and a sequencing artifact, a later analysis dropped 500 to 700 nucleotide sequences that were highly shared and had low generation probability. In a later analysis, a clonal expansion index for each public chain was calculated from normalized within-repertoire ranks of inferred template counts. A later analysis computed generation probabilities with a VDJ recombination model fitted to out-of-frame rearrangements, and checked the results against IGoR. A later analysis scored TCR-TCR, TCR-HLA and TCR-CMV co-occurrence with hypergeometric tests, applying a repertoire-size bias correction to TCR pairs. In a later analysis, false discovery rates were estimated by permuting HLA or CMV assignments 20 times. In a later analysis, co-occurring TCRs were grouped using DBSCAN, with TCRdist sequence similarity added in when clustering inside HLA-allele-positive subsets. For co-occurrence clustering, repertoires with fewer than 30,000 or more than 120,000 public chains were excluded, along with a handful of repertoires with anomalous nucleotide sharing. Imported from immuneACCESS, the table was reduced by TCRdb to in-frame sequences with V and J called. These copies leave out some clones; in studies compared against another copy, an unresolved V gene accounts for under half, and the cause of the remainder is not known. V and J calls and clone size are given by that table; D and trimming were obtained from the DNA. The sample contains about 91,000 clones, over 75% of them found a single time. The ten largest clones represent about 4.2% of the sample.

The sequencing input was PBMCs. The receptor was isolated from a male donor in good health and CMV-seropositive. The V gene is TRBV5-1 and the J gene is TRBJ1-1, and perhaps TRBD1 as D gene, on 5 matching bases. The DNA sequence is given as TGCGCCAGCAGACGGACAATGCGAGTAGTAGAAGCTTTCTTT. It is translated as CASRRTMRVVEAFF.